The 16 T cell receptor beta chains below come from one sample, sequenced in a study of shared clonotypes between healthy human individuals (dated by TCRdb to 2020 to 2021). The library was generated by the immunoSEQ multiplex PCR assay. As stored in TCRdb, this immuneACCESS dataset retains in-frame rearrangements with V and J assigned. A fraction of the clones does not appear; measured against another copy, unresolved V genes explain less than half of the discrepancy, and the remainder lacks a known reason. The sample contains around 620,000 clones, approximately 95% of them found a single time. The biggest ten clones account for approximately 0.11% of the sample. For the CD8 naive samples, CD45RO-negative cells were positively selected for CCR7, yielding a CD45RA+CCR7+ population from which TemRA cells were excluded. The sample was naive CD8+ T cells sorted from blood. The cell subset or site tag for this specimen amounts to: CD45RA+CCR7+. The receptors originated from a woman under 40 in good health.

The chain combines TRBV28 with TRBJ1-1, with a tentative D call TRBD1 (5 bases). With 3 bases removed from V and 4 bases from J, the gap between germline ends came to 12 bases. CDR3 length: 14 residues. Germline-derived CDR1 and CDR2 are MDHEN and SYDVKM. This CDR3 reads CASSLGGYSTEAFF. CDR3 in DNA: TGTGCCAGCAGTTTGGGGGGGTACAGCACTGAAGCTTTCTTT.

The CDR3: CASSLNLAWREQYF. The CDR3 DNA reads TGTGCCAGCAGCTTGAACCTGGCCTGGCGGGAGCAGTACTTC. The chain links TRBV5-6 to TRBJ2-7; D call uncertain. V lost 1 base to trimming and J lost 7 bases, with 15 bases between them. CDR1 and CDR2 from the germline V gene are SGHDT and YYEEEE. The CDR3 covers 14 residues.

This chain links TRBV6-1 with TRBJ1-5; possible D gene TRBD1, 6 bases. The CDR3 covers 15 residues. Trimming removed 5 bases from V and 5 bases from J, with 16 bases in between. Per germline, CDR1 MNHNS and CDR2 SASEGT. The DNA of the CDR3 is TGTGCCAGCAGTCTGGGATCAGGGGAGCATCAGCCCCAGCATTTT. Protein sequence: CASSLGSGEHQPQHF.

This clone has a handful of counts. The V gene is TRBV19, the J gene TRBJ1-1; 7 nucleotides line up with TRBD1. The CDR3 loop spans 14 amino acids. J was trimmed by 0 bases and V by 5 bases; bases with no gene match: 3. The germline V gene encodes CDR1 LNHDA and CDR2 SQIVND (reference sequence). CDR3 protein: CASSFGTVNTEAFF. CDR3 nucleotides: TGTGCCAGTAGTTTTGGGACAGTGAACACTGAAGCTTTCTTT.

The rearrangement uses TRBV27 and TRBJ2-1; D may be TRBD2 (6 bases). CDR3 length: 16 residues. The ends were cut back, 1 base at V and 9 bases at J, with 19 bases in the middle. In germline, CDR1 is MNHEY, CDR2 SMNVEV (reference sequence). The CDR3 DNA follows: TGTGCCAGCAGTTTATATGGGCGTAGCGGAGGTGGTGAGCAGTTCTTC. This translates into CASSLYGRSGGGEQFF.

The chain has TRBV11-2 and TRBJ2-5, with D hard to call. Trimming left V 0 bases short and J 10 bases short, with 15 bases between. The CDR3 covers 14 residues. Germline V gives CDR1 SGHAT, CDR2 FQNNGV. Here the CDR3 DNA reads TGTGCCAGCAGCTTAGATGTAACGTTCGAGGACCAGTACTTC. It translates to CASSLDVTFEDQYF.

The chain links TRBV2 to TRBJ2-5; TRBD1 matches at 10 bases. CDR3 length equals 18 residues. Germline assignment: CDR1 SNHLY and CDR2 FYNNEI. The J segment lost 1 base and the V segment lost 7 bases, leaving 15 bases of the junction unmatched. The DNA for the CDR3 is TGTGCCAGCAAGCTCGGGACAGGGGCCAGCGGGATCCAAGAGACCCAGTACTTC. Encoded protein: CASKLGTGASGIQETQYF.

The chain employs TRBV15 and TRBJ2-7; the D is unclear. V was clipped by 3 bases and J by 2 bases, with 8 bases between them. The CDR3 is 13 amino acids. Germline V CDR1 and CDR2: LNHNV, YYDKDF (reference sequence). Here the CDR3 reads CATSRDGPYEQYF. The CDR3 DNA reads TGTGCCACCAGCAGGGACGGACCCTACGAGCAGTACTTC.

The chain recombines TRBV27 with TRBJ2-1, with TRBD1 identical over 9 bases. Germline V gene lookup returns CDR1 MNHEY and CDR2 SMNVEV (reference sequence). Trimming removed 7 bases from V and 2 bases from J; junction bases left unmatched: 6. This CDR3 contains 15 residues. The CDR3 reads CASKSQGATYNEQFF. The CDR3 DNA reads as TGTGCCAGCAAATCACAGGGGGCCACCTACAATGAGCAGTTCTTC.

Here the CDR3 reads CASSQVDRLNSYEQYF. The DNA for the CDR3 is TGTGCCAGCAGCCAAGTGGACAGACTGAACTCCTACGAGCAGTACTTC. This rearrangement joins TRBV14 to TRBJ2-7; D possibly corresponds to TRBD1 (6 bases). The CDR3 is 16 residues long. CDR1 is SGHDN, CDR2 FVKESK, per germline. Between the trimmed V and J ends, which lost 1 base and 0 bases, there was a span of 13 bases.

The chain combines TRBV10-3 with TRBJ1-5; D not resolved. Between the trimmed V and J ends, which lost 0 bases and 2 bases, there was a span of 11 bases. CDR3 length: 16 amino acids. The germline gives CDR1 ENHRY, CDR2 SYGVKD. CDR3: CAISESGESGNQPQHF. CDR3 in DNA: TGTGCCATCAGTGAGTCCGGCGAGTCAGGCAATCAGCCCCAGCATTTT.

With regard to this clone: An end of the junction does not agree with germline; a read error may underlie this. This chain links TRBV5-1 with TRBJ2-5, with D unresolved. The germline V gene encodes CDR1 SGHRS and CDR2 YFSETQ. CDR3 length equals 11 residues. The CDR3 DNA reads as TGCGCCAGCAGCTTGTTAGAGACCCGGTACTTC. Encoded protein: CASSLLETRYF.

The genes are TRBV7-2 and TRBJ2-7, with 11 bases aligning to TRBD2. The CDR3 length is 15 residues. V shed 5 bases and J 3 bases; nucleotides not matched to a gene: 6. Germline V gene lookup returns CDR1 SGHTA and CDR2 FQGNSA. Here the CDR3 DNA reads TGTGCCAGCAGCGAAACTAGCGGGAGAGTCTACGAGCAGTACTTC. Its protein is CASSETSGRVYEQYF.

This chain joins TRBV6-5 and TRBJ2-5; the D gene is possibly TRBD2 (5 bases). The CDR3 is 14 residues long. The V gene lost 6 bases and the J gene lost 4 bases, with 15 bases spanning the gap. Germline V gives CDR1 MNHEY, CDR2 SVGAGI. CDR3 sequence: CASSPEDWGETQYF. The CDR3 nucleotides are TGTGCCAGCAGCCCCGAGGACTGGGGAGAGACCCAGTACTTC.

The CDR3 protein is CASTRTAEAFF. CDR3 coding DNA: TGTGCCAGCACCCGGACAGCTGAAGCTTTCTTT. This chain connects TRBV6-1 to TRBJ1-1, with D perhaps matching TRBD1 (6 bases). CDR1 and CDR2 from the germline V gene are MNHNS and SASEGT. The V gene lost 7 bases and the J gene lost 6 bases, with 9 bases spanning the gap. This CDR3 spans 11 amino acids.

This clone has a single count. The chain combines TRBV29-1 with TRBJ2-3; possibly TRBD2 for D (6 bases). The CDR3 covers 14 residues. Trimming cost V 6 bases and J 0 bases, with 13 bases left between them. The germline gives CDR1 SQVTM, CDR2 ANQGSEA. The chain's CDR3 is CSVNGGISTDTQYF. The CDR3 region has the DNA TGCAGCGTCAACGGAGGGATTAGCACAGATACGCAGTATTTT.